A selection of T cell receptor beta chains follows, all from one sample in a study of beta chain features in type 1 diabetes. Repertoires were generated with immunoSEQ multiplex PCR, while TCRdb's copy carries only in-frame clones and drops some. The repertoire has about 370,000 clones, 9.6% of them found once; the top ten carry about 0.6%. Sequenced input: central memory CD4+ T cells from blood. Every receptor here comes from a man between 25 and 39 years old with type 1 diabetes. The CDR3 runs from the conserved cysteine through the conserved F or W. A D gene is named only where the DNA matches it firmly. The size entry is marked missing in some rows and otherwise reads once, few, many or a size class.

>16|TRBD1|few|TRBV9|TRBJ2-1
CASSVGQVVGIDEQFF
TGTGCCAGCAGCGTCGGACAGGTGGTAGGTATAGATGAGCAGTTCTTC
>12|-|-|TRBV6-6|TRBJ2-7
CAIRTENYEQYF
TGTGCCATCAGGACGGAAAACTACGAGCAGTACTTC
>14|-|few|TRBV28|TRBJ1-2
CASSPADRLHGYTF
TGTGCCAGCAGTCCGGCGGACAGATTACACGGCTACACCTTC
>16|-|many|TRBV28|TRBJ2-6
CASSLGRFSGANVLTF
TGTGCCAGCAGTTTAGGGCGTTTCTCTGGGGCCAACGTCCTGACTTTC
>15|TRBD1|-|TRBV15|TRBJ1-1
CATSPRTGLGTEAFF
TGTGCCACCAGCCCCCGGACAGGGCTGGGGACTGAAGCTTTCTTT
>13|-|-|TRBV29-1|TRBJ2-3
CSVEDFTADTQYF
TGCAGCGTTGAAGATTTTACGGCAGATACGCAGTATTTT
>15|-|-|TRBV19|TRBJ2-2
CASSIWVVGTGELFF
TGTGCCAGTAGTATATGGGTAGTTGGAACCGGGGAGCTGTTTTTT
>12|TRBD1|-|TRBV28|TRBJ2-7
CASTSTGTEQYF
TGTGCCAGCACCTCGACAGGGACCGAGCAGTACTTC
>15|TRBD2|few|TRBV7-3|TRBJ2-2
CASSSLAGSTGELFF
TGTGCCAGCAGCTCGCTAGCGGGCAGCACCGGGGAGCTGTTTTTT
>15|-|-|TRBV5-1|TRBJ1-1
CASRDGEHRETEAFF
TGCGCCAGCAGGGACGGGGAACACAGGGAGACTGAAGCTTTCTTT
>19|TRBD2|-|TRBV27|TRBJ2-1
CASRRPVSGLAGGNNEQFF
TGTGCCAGCAGACGACCTGTGAGTGGGCTAGCGGGAGGTAATAATGAGCAGTTCTTC
>13|-|many|TRBV11-2|TRBJ2-1
CASSLVGYNEQFF
TGTGCCAGCAGCTTAGTAGGTTACAATGAGCAGTTCTTC
>14|TRBD2|few|TRBV10-1|TRBJ2-3
CASSGTRLTDTQYF
TGCGCCAGCTCCGGGACTAGGCTCACAGATACGCAGTATTTT
>14|TRBD2|few|TRBV28|TRBJ2-1
CASVVAGGPDEQFF
TGTGCCAGCGTAGTAGCGGGAGGGCCAGATGAGCAGTTCTTC
>15|-|few|TRBV21-1|TRBJ2-7
CASSRASGFSYEQYF
TGTGCCAGCAGCAGGGCTAGCGGATTTTCCTACGAGCAGTACTTC
>16|TRBD1|few|TRBV5-1|TRBJ2-3
CASRNERTGLTDTQYF
TGCGCCAGCAGGAACGAAAGGACAGGCCTCACAGATACGCAGTATTTT
>15|TRBD1|few|TRBV28|TRBJ2-4
CASSSQQGVVDIQYF
TGTGCCAGCAGTTCCCAACAGGGGGTGGTGGACATTCAGTACTTC
>14|TRBD1|few|TRBV28|TRBJ1-5
CASSPRDRATQHHF
TGTGCCAGCAGTCCCCGGGACAGGGCGACCCAGCATCATTTT
>14|TRBD1|few|TRBV4-1|TRBJ1-3
CASSQPGQRNTIYF
TGCGCCAGCAGCCAGCCGGGACAGCGAAACACCATATATTTT
>16|-|-|TRBV28|TRBJ2-7
CASSSIRQDDSYEQYF
TGTGCCAGCAGTTCAATACGACAGGATGACTCCTACGAGCAGTACTTC
>15|TRBD2|few|TRBV7-9|TRBJ2-3
CASSFQGGRTDTQYF
TGTGCCAGCAGCTTCCAGGGAGGGAGAACAGATACGCAGTATTTT
>17|TRBD1|few|TRBV10-3|TRBJ1-1
CAISPGQGKIEFTEAFF
TGTGCCATCAGTCCCGGACAGGGGAAGATCGAGTTCACTGAAGCTTTCTTT
>17|TRBD2|few|TRBV7-2|TRBJ2-5
CASSSGGASGVRETQYF
TGTGCCAGCAGCTCAGGGGGAGCTAGCGGGGTCCGGGAGACCCAGTACTTC
>14|-|few|TRBV15|TRBJ2-5
CATSRGRVQETQYF
TGTGCCACCAGCAGAGGACGGGTCCAAGAGACCCAGTACTTC
>13|-|-|TRBV5-4|TRBJ1-1
CASSFGVGTEAFF
TGTGCCAGCAGCTTTGGGGTAGGCACTGAAGCTTTCTTT
>15|TRBD1|few|TRBV28|TRBJ1-2
CASSNVGTGDYGYTF
TGTGCCAGCAGCAACGTCGGGACAGGGGACTATGGCTACACCTTC
>13|TRBD2|few|TRBV10-2|TRBJ2-2
CASSREREEELFF
TGCGCCAGCAGTCGGGAGCGGGAGGAGGAGCTGTTTTTT
>13|-|few|TRBV7-3|TRBJ2-3
CASSFIFTDTQYF
TGTGCCAGCAGCTTCATCTTCACAGATACGCAGTATTTT
>13|-|few|TRBV6-1|TRBJ1-4
CASSPQVGEKLFF
TGTGCCAGCAGTCCCCAGGTGGGGGAAAAACTGTTTTTT
>13|-|-|TRBV11-2|TRBJ1-6
CASSLNSDSPLHF
TGTGCCAGCAGCTTAAACAGCGATTCACCCCTCCACTTT
>16|TRBD2|many|TRBV4-1|TRBJ2-5
CASSQDYGTSGETQYF
TGCGCCAGCAGCCAAGATTACGGGACTAGCGGTGAGACCCAGTACTTC
>15|TRBD1|many|TRBV7-9|TRBJ2-3
CASSPGTGVADTQYF
TGTGCCAGCAGCCCGGGCACAGGGGTGGCAGATACGCAGTATTTT
>16|TRBD2|few|TRBV25-1|TRBJ2-5
CASSAFGGTNQETQYF
TGTGCCAGCAGTGCATTCGGGGGGACTAACCAAGAGACCCAGTACTTC
>14|-|few|TRBV6-1|TRBJ2-7
CASSEGSRPYEQYF
TGTGCCAGCAGTGAAGGCAGCAGGCCCTACGAGCAGTACTTC
>13|TRBD1|few|TRBV5-4|TRBJ2-7
CASSLRQGYEQYF
TGTGCCAGCAGCCTAAGACAGGGCTACGAGCAGTACTTC
>15|-|-|TRBV7-9|TRBJ1-2
CASSPRTEPYYGYTF
TGTGCCAGCAGCCCTCGGACGGAGCCTTACTATGGCTACACCTTC
>14|-|-|TRBV5-1|TRBJ2-7
CASSEKIRGYEQYF
TGCGCCAGCAGCGAGAAAATACGGGGCTACGAGCAGTACTTC
>15|-|few|TRBV5-1|TRBJ2-3
CASSSTPGLQDTQYF
TGCGCCAGCAGCTCCACCCCGGGCCTGCAAGATACGCAGTATTTT
>17|TRBD2|-|TRBV7-2|TRBJ2-3
CASSPGQTSGSTDTQYF
TGTGCCAGCAGCCCCGGACAGACTAGCGGGTCCACAGATACGCAGTATTTT
>14|-|many|TRBV19|TRBJ2-2
CASSRGLTPGELFF
TGTGCCAGTAGTAGGGGACTTACACCCGGGGAGCTGTTTTTT
>14|-|few|TRBV5-4|TRBJ1-2
CASRSGGARAGYTF
TGTGCCAGCAGATCTGGAGGGGCGCGAGCTGGCTACACCTTC
>13|-|many|TRBV12-5|TRBJ1-5
CASGSGDDQPQHF
TGTGCTAGTGGCTCAGGGGATGATCAGCCCCAGCATTTT
>14|-|-|TRBV5-1|TRBJ2-3
CASSDLGSTDTQYF
TGCGCCAGCAGCGACCTCGGGAGCACAGATACGCAGTATTTT
>13|-|few|TRBV6-5|TRBJ1-2
CASSYRDRSGYTF
TGTGCCAGCAGTTACCGGGATCGAAGTGGCTACACCTTC